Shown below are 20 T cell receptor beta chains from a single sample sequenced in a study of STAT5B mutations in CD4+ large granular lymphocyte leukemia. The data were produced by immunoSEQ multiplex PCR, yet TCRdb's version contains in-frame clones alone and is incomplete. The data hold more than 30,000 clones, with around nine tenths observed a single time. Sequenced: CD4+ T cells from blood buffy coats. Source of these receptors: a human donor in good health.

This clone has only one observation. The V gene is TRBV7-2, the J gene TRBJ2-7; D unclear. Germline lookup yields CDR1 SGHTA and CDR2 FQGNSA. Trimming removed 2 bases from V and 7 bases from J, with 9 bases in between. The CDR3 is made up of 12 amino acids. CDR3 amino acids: CASSLRIEEQYF. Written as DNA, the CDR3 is TGTGCCAGCAGCTTAAGGATTGAAGAGCAGTACTTC.

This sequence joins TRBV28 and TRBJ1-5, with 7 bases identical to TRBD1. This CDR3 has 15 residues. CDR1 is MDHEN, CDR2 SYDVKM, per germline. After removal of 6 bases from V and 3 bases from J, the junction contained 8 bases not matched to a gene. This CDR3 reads CASSVPGQLNQPQHF. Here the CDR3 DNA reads TGTGCCAGCAGCGTGCCGGGACAGCTCAATCAGCCCCAGCATTTT.

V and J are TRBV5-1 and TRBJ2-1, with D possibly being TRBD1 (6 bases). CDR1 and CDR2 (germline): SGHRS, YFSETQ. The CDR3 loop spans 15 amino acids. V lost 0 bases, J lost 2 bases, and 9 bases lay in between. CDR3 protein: CASSLVGGTYNEQFF. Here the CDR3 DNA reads TGCGCCAGCAGCTTGGTAGGGGGAACCTACAATGAGCAGTTCTTC.

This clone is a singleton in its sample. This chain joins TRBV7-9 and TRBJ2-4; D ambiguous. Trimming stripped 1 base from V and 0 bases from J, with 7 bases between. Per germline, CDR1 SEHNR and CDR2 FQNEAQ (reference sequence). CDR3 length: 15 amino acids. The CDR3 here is CASSLDLLAKNIQYF. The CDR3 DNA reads TGTGCCAGCAGCTTAGACCTACTAGCCAAAAACATTCAGTACTTC.

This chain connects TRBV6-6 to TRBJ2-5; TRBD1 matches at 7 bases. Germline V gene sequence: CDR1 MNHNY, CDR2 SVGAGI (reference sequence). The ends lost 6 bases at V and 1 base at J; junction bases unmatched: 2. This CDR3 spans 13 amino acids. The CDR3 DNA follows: TGTGCCAGCAGATACAGGGGCCAAGAGACCCAGTACTTC. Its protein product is CASRYRGQETQYF.

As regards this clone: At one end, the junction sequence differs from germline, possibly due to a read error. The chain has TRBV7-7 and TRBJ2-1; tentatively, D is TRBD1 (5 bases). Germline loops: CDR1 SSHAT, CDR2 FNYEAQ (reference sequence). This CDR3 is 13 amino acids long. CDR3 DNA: TGTGCTAGCAGCTTAGGCTCAGGGAATGAGCAGTTCTTC. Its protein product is CASSLGSGNEQFF. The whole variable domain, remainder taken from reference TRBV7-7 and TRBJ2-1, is GAGVSQSPRYKVTKRGQDVTLRCDPISSHATLYWYQQALGQGPEFLTYFNYEAQPDKSGLPSDRFSAERPEGSISTLTIQRTEQRDSAMYRCASSLGSGNEQFFGPGTRLTVL.

The CDR3 coding sequence is TGTGCCAGCAGTATGAATACGCAGTATTTT. This translates into CASSMNTQYF. J is TRBJ2-3 and V is TRBV2; D gene uncertain. V lost 5 bases and J lost 7, with 4 bases in between. Per the germline V gene, CDR1 is SNHLY and CDR2 is FYNNEI. CDR3 length: 10 amino acids.

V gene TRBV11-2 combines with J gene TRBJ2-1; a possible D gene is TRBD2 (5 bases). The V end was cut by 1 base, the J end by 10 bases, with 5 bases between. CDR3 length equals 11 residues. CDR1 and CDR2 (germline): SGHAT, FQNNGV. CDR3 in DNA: TGTGCCAGCAGCTTAGGGGAGGAGCAGTTCTTC. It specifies CASSLGEEQFF.

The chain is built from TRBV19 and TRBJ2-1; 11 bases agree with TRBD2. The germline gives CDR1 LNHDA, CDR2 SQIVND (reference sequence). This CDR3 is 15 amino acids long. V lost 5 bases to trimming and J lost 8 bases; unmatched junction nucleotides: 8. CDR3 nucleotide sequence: TGTGCCAGTAGTCTCTGGGGACTAGCGGCGGATGAGCAGTTCTTC. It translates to CASSLWGLAADEQFF.

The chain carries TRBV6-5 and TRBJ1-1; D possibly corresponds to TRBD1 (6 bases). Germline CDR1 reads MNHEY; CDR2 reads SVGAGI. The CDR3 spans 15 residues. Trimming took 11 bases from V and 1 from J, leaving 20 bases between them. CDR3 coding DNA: TGTGCCGCCTGGGGGGACACGGGGGGGAACACTGAAGCTTTCTTT. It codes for CAAWGDTGGNTEAFF.

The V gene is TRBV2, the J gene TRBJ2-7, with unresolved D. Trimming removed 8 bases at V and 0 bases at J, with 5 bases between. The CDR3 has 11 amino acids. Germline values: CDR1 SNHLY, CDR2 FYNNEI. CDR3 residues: CASRSSYEQYF. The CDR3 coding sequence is TGTGCCAGCCGAAGCTCCTACGAGCAGTACTTC.

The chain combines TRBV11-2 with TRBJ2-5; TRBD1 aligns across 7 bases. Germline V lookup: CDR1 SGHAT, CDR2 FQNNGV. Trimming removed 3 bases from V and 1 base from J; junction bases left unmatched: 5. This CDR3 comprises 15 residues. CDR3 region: CASSFPGTAQETQYF. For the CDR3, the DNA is TGTGCCAGCAGCTTCCCGGGGACAGCCCAAGAGACCCAGTACTTC.

The DNA for the CDR3 is TGTGCCAGCAGAACCGGGAGGGTGAACACTGAAGCTTTCTTT. This sequence encodes CASRTGRVNTEAFF. The chain has TRBV6-1 and TRBJ1-1; D unresolved. The CDR3 is 14 residues long. V lost 6 bases and J 0 bases, leaving 11 bases between the germline ends. CDR1 is MNHNS, CDR2 SASEGT, per germline.

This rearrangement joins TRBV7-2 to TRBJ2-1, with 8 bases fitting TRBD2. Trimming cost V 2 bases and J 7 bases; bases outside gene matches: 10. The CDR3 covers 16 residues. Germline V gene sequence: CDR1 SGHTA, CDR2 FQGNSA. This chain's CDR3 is CASSLTSGGLRNEQFF. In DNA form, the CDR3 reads TGTGCCAGCAGCTTAACCAGCGGGGGCCTTCGGAATGAGCAGTTCTTC.

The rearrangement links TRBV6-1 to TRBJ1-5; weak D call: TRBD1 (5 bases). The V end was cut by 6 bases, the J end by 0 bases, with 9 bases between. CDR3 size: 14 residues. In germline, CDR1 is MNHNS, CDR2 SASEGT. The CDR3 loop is CASSPQVSNQPQHF. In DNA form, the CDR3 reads TGTGCCAGCAGCCCACAGGTTAGCAATCAGCCCCAGCATTTT.

The CDR3 bases are TGTGCCATCAGTGAAGGGCAGGGGACTTACTCTGGGGCCAACGTCCTGACTTTC. Encoded protein: CAISEGQGTYSGANVLTF. The chain links TRBV10-3 to TRBJ2-6; D may match TRBD1 or TRBD2 (6 bases each). CDR1 and CDR2 (germline): ENHRY, SYGVKD. V lost 3 bases to trimming and J lost 0 bases, with 15 bases between them. The CDR3 length is 18 residues.

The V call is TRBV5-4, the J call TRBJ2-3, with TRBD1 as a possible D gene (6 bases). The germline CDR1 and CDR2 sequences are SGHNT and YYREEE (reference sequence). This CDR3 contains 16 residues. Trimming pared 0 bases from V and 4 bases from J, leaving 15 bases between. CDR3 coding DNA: TGTGCCAGCAGCTTGGGATTAGCAAGGGGGTCAGATACGCAGTATTTT. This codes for CASSLGLARGSDTQYF.

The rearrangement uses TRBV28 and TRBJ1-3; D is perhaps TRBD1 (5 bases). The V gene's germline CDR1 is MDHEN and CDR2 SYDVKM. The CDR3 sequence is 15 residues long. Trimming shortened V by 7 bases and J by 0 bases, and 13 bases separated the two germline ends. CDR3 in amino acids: CASNSGESSGNTIYF. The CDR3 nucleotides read TGTGCCAGCAATTCGGGGGAGAGCTCTGGAAACACCATATATTTT.

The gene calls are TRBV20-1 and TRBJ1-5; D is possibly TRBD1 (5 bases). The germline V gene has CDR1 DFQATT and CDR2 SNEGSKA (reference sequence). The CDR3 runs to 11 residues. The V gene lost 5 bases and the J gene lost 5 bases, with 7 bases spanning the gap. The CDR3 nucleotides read TGCAGTGCTGGGGGGGATCAGCCCCAGCATTTT. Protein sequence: CSAGGDQPQHF.

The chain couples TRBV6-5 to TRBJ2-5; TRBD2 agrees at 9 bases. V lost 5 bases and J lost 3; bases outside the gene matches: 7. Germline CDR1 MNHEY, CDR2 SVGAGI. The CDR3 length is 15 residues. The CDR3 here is CASSHPTSGKETQYF. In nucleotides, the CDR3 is TGTGCCAGCAGTCACCCGACTAGCGGAAAAGAGACCCAGTACTTC.